The 4 T cell receptor beta chains below come from one sample, sequenced in a study of blood T cell repertoires in COVID-19. Only in-frame clones appear in the TCRdb table, and some are missing; sequencing was by immunoSEQ multiplex PCR. This sample carries 40,000 or so clones, roughly 85% of them seen once, and the ten largest clones take around 13%. The material sequenced was peripheral blood. These receptors were obtained from a woman in her 70s in a cohort sampled during active COVID-19.

V gene TRBV6-5 combines with J gene TRBJ2-7, with D maybe TRBD1 (6 bases). The germline V gene has CDR1 MNHEY and CDR2 SVGAGI. The germline V and J ends were trimmed by 6 bases and 1 base, with 16 bases remaining between them. The CDR3 has 15 amino acids. This CDR3 reads CASSPRDTFSYEQYF. CDR3 nucleotides: TGTGCCAGCAGCCCCCGGGACACCTTTTCCTACGAGCAGTACTTC.

This rearrangement joins TRBV10-2 to TRBJ1-1; TRBD1 might be the D (5 bases). V lost 8 bases and J lost 2, with 24 bases in between. The CDR3 spans 17 residues. Germline CDR1 and CDR2: WSHSY and SAAADI. The CDR3 DNA reads as TGCGCCAGCTCTCCCATCCATTTGACAGACACCAACACTGAAGCTTTCTTT. Translation: CASSPIHLTDTNTEAFF.

This clone was counted between two and nine times. CDR3 amino acids: CASSPRYNSPLHF. In nucleotides, the CDR3 is TGTGCCAGCAGTCCTCGGTATAATTCACCCCTCCACTTT. The genes are TRBV27 and TRBJ1-6; D is unclear. Trimming cost V 5 bases and J 4 bases, with 6 bases left between them. Germline V CDR1 and CDR2: MNHEY, SMNVEV (reference sequence). This CDR3 is built from 13 residues.

This clone is a singleton in its sample. This chain uses TRBV5-6 with TRBJ2-2; the match to TRBD1 covers 7 bases. The V gene's germline CDR1 is SGHDT and CDR2 YYEEEE. This CDR3 contains 15 residues. The V and J ends lost 4 bases and 6 bases, in that order; junction bases with no gene match: 9. The CDR3 loop is CASSRSTGWAGELFF. CDR3 in DNA: TGTGCCAGCAGCCGTTCGACAGGGTGGGCCGGGGAGCTGTTTTTT.